These 11 T cell receptor beta chains came from one sample sequenced in a study of CD8+ T cells in alopecia areata. Regarding treatment: oral pan-JAK inhibitor, 5-10 mg twice daily. Sequencing used cDNA as its template, made by extracting RNA and reverse transcribing it. Repertoires were generated with immunoSEQ multiplex PCR, while TCRdb's copy carries only in-frame clones and drops some. The data contain 95,000 to 110,000 clones, about 83% of them singletons. The sequences come from CD8+ T cells sorted from blood, collected at week 24, from a patient treated with tofacitinib. These receptors all come from a human donor with alopecia areata.

This rearrangement joins TRBV4-3 to TRBJ2-5; TRBD2 aligns across 9 bases. In germline, CDR1 is LGHNA, CDR2 YSLEER. The CDR3 runs to 15 residues. The J segment lost 5 bases and the V segment lost 0 bases, leaving 4 bases of the junction unmatched. The CDR3 nucleotides are TGCGCCAGCAGCCAAGATGGACTAGCGTGGGAGACCCAGTACTTC. Residues: CASSQDGLAWETQYF.

The chain has TRBV16 and TRBJ2-7; weak D call: TRBD2 (6 bases). Germline CDR1 reads KGHSY; CDR2 reads FQNENV. Trimming pared 5 bases from V and 3 bases from J, leaving 26 bases between. The CDR3 sequence is 18 residues long. The CDR3 DNA is TGTGCCAGCAGCTTACGACGCGGGGAGACGACTGGCCTCTACGAGCAGTACTTC. Protein sequence: CASSLRRGETTGLYEQYF.

The gene calls are TRBV28 and TRBJ1-1; D remains ambiguous. V was pared by 2 bases and J by 4 bases, with 5 bases between. The CDR3 totals 12 residues. CDR1 is MDHEN, CDR2 SYDVKM, per germline. CDR3 nucleotide sequence: TGTGCCAGCAGTTTAGTGGGCACTGAAGCTTTCTTT. Amino acids: CASSLVGTEAFF.

V usage is TRBV6-5 and J usage is TRBJ1-1, with D uncertain. CDR1 MNHEY and CDR2 SVGAGI come from the germline V gene. The CDR3 is 13 residues long. Trimming took off 6 bases at V and 0 bases at J, with 8 bases between the two ends. CDR3 nucleotides: TGTGCCAGCAGCCCGAACCTGAACACTGAAGCTTTCTTT. This codes for CASSPNLNTEAFF.

The chain links TRBV5-4 to TRBJ1-1; no firm D call. The germline CDR1 and CDR2 sequences are SGHNT and YYREEE (reference sequence). The germline V and J ends were trimmed by 2 bases and 6 bases, with 8 bases remaining between them. The CDR3 has 12 residues. In DNA, the CDR3 is TGTGCCAGCAGCTTTTATGGGTCTGAAGCTTTCTTT. Protein sequence: CASSFYGSEAFF.

The count of this clone is one. The V and J genes are TRBV12-5 and TRBJ1-1; D gene uncertain. Germline CDR1 is LGHNT and CDR2 is FRNRAP. The CDR3 contains 12 residues. V was trimmed by 1 base and J by 3 bases, leaving 3 bases between them. The CDR3, as DNA: TGTGCTAGTGGTTTGGGGTACACTGAAGCTTTCTTT. Translating gives CASGLGYTEAFF.

V and J are TRBV30 and TRBJ2-5; 12 positions agree with TRBD2. Germline V gene lookup returns CDR1 GTSNPN and CDR2 SVGIG (reference sequence). Unmatched junction bases numbered 4, after V lost 4 bases and J lost 4 bases. The CDR3 runs to 14 residues. CDR3 residues: CAWTSGGAGETQYF. CDR3 nucleotide sequence: TGTGCCTGGACTAGCGGGGGGGCCGGAGAGACCCAGTACTTC.

In its sample, this clone was seen a few times. The rearrangement joins TRBV4-3 to TRBJ2-5, with 11 bases lining up with TRBD2. The CDR3 has 14 amino acids. V was clipped by 3 bases and J by 4 bases; unmatched bases: 1. The germline gives CDR1 LGHNA, CDR2 YSLEER. CDR3 sequence: CASSQGTSGETQYF. CDR3 nucleotide sequence: TGCGCCAGCAGCCAGGGGACTAGCGGAGAGACCCAGTACTTC.

The chain links TRBV29-1 to TRBJ2-3; TRBD2 agrees at 9 bases. CDR3 size: 16 residues. J gave up 6 bases and V 0 bases, and 10 bases lay outside the gene matches. Germline CDR1 SQVTM, CDR2 ANQGSEA. CDR3 bases: TGCAGCGTTGAAGATCGGGCTAGCGGGGTAGGTGATACGCAGTATTTT. Translation gives CSVEDRASGVGDTQYF.

The chain carries TRBV7-3 and TRBJ2-6; the D call may be TRBD1 or TRBD2 (5 bases each). Trimming pared 2 bases from V and 0 bases from J, leaving 14 bases between. This CDR3 comprises 18 residues. CDR1 SGHTA and CDR2 FQGTGA come from the germline V gene. This CDR3 is CASSLRGRVYSGANVLTF. CDR3 bases: TGTGCCAGCAGCTTACGGGGCAGGGTATACTCTGGGGCCAACGTCCTGACTTTC. Looking up the rest from reference TRBV7-3 and TRBJ2-6 gives the full variable domain: GAGVSQTPSNKVTEKGKYVELRCDPISGHTALYWYRQSLGQGPEFLIYFQGTGAADDSGLPNDRFFAVRPEGSVSTLKIQRTERGDSAVYLCASSLRGRVYSGANVLTFGAGSRLTVL.

The rearrangement uses TRBV6-6 and TRBJ2-2; D may be TRBD1 or TRBD2 (5 bases each). The CDR3 totals 12 residues. V lost 5 bases, J lost 7 bases, and 8 bases lay in between. Germline CDR1 and CDR2: MNHNY and SVGAGI (reference sequence). The CDR3 DNA is TGTGCCAGCAGTACAGGAGGCGGGGAGCTGTTTTTT. Translating gives CASSTGGGELFF.